A selection of T cell receptor beta chains follows, all from one sample in a study of PD-1 blockade in classical Hodgkin lymphoma. Clones were read by immunoSEQ multiplex PCR, and TCRdb kept only the in-frame ones, dropping some. Among roughly 31,000 clones listed, approximately 70% were seen once. The material was peripheral blood mononuclear cells (PBMCs), obtained before the second cycle of nivolumab. The receptors originated from a human donor with classical Hodgkin lymphoma. The conserved cysteine and the conserved F or W are not part of the CDR3 here. Each record gives: J gene, clone size, V gene, CDR3 protein. Clone size is shown for a subset of rows, as once, few, many or a class of expanded clone.

>TRBJ2-1|-|TRBV28
ASSSGLEAYNEQF
>TRBJ2-6|-|TRBV28
ASSTGGGGGANVLT
>TRBJ1-5|-|TRBV6-1
ASSARWTVYGNQPQH
>TRBJ1-5|few|TRBV7-2
ASSPRGGANQPQH
>TRBJ2-7|few|TRBV7-2
ASSSRDRGAYEQY
>TRBJ1-1|-|TRBV7-9
ASSRTGMNTEAF
>TRBJ2-1|-|TRBV6-1
ASSEERSSYNEQF
>TRBJ1-2|once|TRBV6-1
ASSEAPGKNYGYT
>TRBJ2-1|-|TRBV11-3
ASSPWTGPINEQF
>TRBJ1-6|once|TRBV25-1
ASSESPGGNSPLH
>TRBJ1-1|-|TRBV19
ASTAPGRVTEAF
>TRBJ2-3|-|TRBV28
ASSSPRTASRTDTQY
>TRBJ1-3|-|TRBV4-1
ASSQGMGLGENTIY
>TRBJ1-4|-|TRBV7-2
ASSLTGDGEKLF
>TRBJ2-1|-|TRBV13
ASSFGALAGDSRDEQF
>TRBJ1-5|-|TRBV28
ASSLQAGRGGGQPQH
>TRBJ2-7|-|TRBV28
ASSFDGDRDYEQY
>TRBJ1-5|-|TRBV7-2
ASSHSITPDRQH
>TRBJ1-4|medium-sized|TRBV27
ASSLLGTNEKLF
>TRBJ2-7|-|TRBV19
ASSKDTSYEQY
>TRBJ2-3|once|TRBV15
ATRPSGGAVSTDTQY
>TRBJ1-2|-|TRBV6-4
ASKATREGYGYT
>TRBJ1-5|medium-sized|TRBV25-1
ASSEAGNNQPQH
>TRBJ2-3|-|TRBV10-3
ATSGGATDTQY
>TRBJ2-6|-|TRBV4-1
ASSQGRDTPGANVLT
>TRBJ1-5|-|TRBV2
ASSVAGNNQPQH
>TRBJ2-5|-|TRBV9
ASSLIAGGPETQY
>TRBJ2-1|-|TRBV12-1
ASSCRPGLAGFNEQF
>TRBJ2-1|-|TRBV20-1
SAQQPNEQF
>TRBJ1-1|once|TRBV12-5
ASGLERGTEAF
>TRBJ1-2|once|TRBV19
ASSIGQGNYGYT
>TRBJ1-4|-|TRBV19
ASFDPGVGEKLF
>TRBJ2-5|-|TRBV7-9
ASSTGLAGAAWETQY
>TRBJ1-2|-|TRBV11-3
ASSLDRANYGYT
>TRBJ1-1|-|TRBV28
ASSTGVNTEAF
>TRBJ1-4|-|TRBV28
ASRQSRQNEKLF
>TRBJ1-6|-|TRBV7-9
ASSLGRAGSPLH
>TRBJ2-7|-|TRBV27
ASSLATDYEQY
>TRBJ2-7|once|TRBV7-2
ASSTGSGTAYEQY
>TRBJ1-3|-|TRBV29-1
SVGQGGFAGNTIY
>TRBJ2-3|-|TRBV5-1
ASSPRWTSGRAGGTDTQY
>TRBJ1-1|-|TRBV29-1
SVAIPEAF
>TRBJ2-3|few|TRBV5-1
ASSPAGTSFQY
>TRBJ2-1|-|TRBV29-1
SVGTIAGGPIDEQF
>TRBJ1-5|once|TRBV7-9
ASSLGMGDQPQH
>TRBJ2-4|few|TRBV23-1
ASSQSRQSIVSKNIQY
>TRBJ1-4|-|TRBV19
ASRGEDEKLF
>TRBJ2-1|-|TRBV9
ASSATSGTRNEQF
>TRBJ2-7|few|TRBV5-6
ASSLFLAGPREQY